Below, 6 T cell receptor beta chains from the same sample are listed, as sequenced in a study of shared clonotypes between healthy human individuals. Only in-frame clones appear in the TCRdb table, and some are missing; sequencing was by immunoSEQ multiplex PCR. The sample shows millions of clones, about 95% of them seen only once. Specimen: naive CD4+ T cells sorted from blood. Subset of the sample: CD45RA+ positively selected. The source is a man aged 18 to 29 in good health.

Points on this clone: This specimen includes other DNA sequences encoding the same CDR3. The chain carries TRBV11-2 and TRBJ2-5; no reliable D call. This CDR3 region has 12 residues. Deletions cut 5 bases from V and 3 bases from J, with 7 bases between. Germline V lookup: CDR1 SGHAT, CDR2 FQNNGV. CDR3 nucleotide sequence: TGTGCCAGCAGCCTGGTCGAAGAGACCCAGTACTTC. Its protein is CASSLVEETQYF.

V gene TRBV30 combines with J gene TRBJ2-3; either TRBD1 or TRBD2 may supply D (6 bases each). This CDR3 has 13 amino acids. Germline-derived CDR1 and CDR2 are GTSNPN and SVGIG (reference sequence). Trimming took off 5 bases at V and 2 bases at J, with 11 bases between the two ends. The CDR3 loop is CAWAGGVTDTQYF. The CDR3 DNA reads TGTGCCTGGGCCGGGGGCGTCACAGATACGCAGTATTTT.

The CDR3 protein is CASRDRASSYEQYF. The CDR3 bases are TGTGCCAGTCGCGACAGGGCCAGCTCCTACGAGCAGTACTTC. This sequence joins TRBV2 and TRBJ2-7, with 7 bases fitting TRBD1. The CDR3 is made up of 14 amino acids. Germline-derived CDR1 and CDR2 are SNHLY and FYNNEI. The trim removed 9 bases at V and 0 bases at J, leaving 8 bases unmatched.

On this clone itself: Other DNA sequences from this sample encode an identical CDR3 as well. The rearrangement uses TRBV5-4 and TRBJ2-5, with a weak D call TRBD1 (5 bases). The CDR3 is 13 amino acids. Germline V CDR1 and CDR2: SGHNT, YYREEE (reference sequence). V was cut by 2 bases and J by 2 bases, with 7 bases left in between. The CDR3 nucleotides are TGTGCCAGCAGCTTTGGGGCGCAAGAGACCCAGTACTTC. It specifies CASSFGAQETQYF.

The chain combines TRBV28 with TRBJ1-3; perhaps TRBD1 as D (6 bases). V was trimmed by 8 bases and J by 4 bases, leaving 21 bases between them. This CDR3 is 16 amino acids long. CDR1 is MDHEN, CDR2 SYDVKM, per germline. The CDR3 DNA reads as TGTGCCAGCCGGACTGGGGGGGCGATCTCCGGAAACACCATATATTTT. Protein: CASRTGGAISGNTIYF.

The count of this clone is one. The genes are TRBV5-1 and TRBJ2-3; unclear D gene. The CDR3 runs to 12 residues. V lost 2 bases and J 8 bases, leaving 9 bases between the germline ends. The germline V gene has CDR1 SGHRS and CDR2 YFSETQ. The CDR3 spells CASSLVLGTQYF. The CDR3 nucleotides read TGCGCCAGCAGCTTAGTCCTTGGTACGCAGTATTTT.